Included here is one T cell receptor beta chain sequence, with context. Its specific antigen is unknown. No quality values exist for individual bases; no much larger clone is one base distant. The sample is drawn from a study of blood T cell repertoires in COVID-19 (dated by TCRdb to about 2020). Describing the broader study: Samples from collaborators originated in the United States, Italy and Spain and spanned both the acute and convalescent phases of COVID-19. The prospective study material was composed of cDNA or gDNA derived from T cells, B-cell-depleted T cells, or PBMCs. Subjects who had been exposed to COVID-19, were actively infected with it, or had recovered from it provided the deeply sampled blood TCRbeta repertoires that made up the dataset. The repertoires were released in a freely available public database meant as a resource for research on the immune response to SARS-CoV-2. The samples were drawn from two sources: the first 160 participants of the ongoing ImmuneRACE study, and 1,254 subjects contributed by 6 global collaborators. The sample metadata nearly always contained a de-identified subject ID, COVID-19 status, age in years and sex. Where available, HLA class I and class II types were obtained from metadata supplied by the sample provider rather than from assay-based typing. The investigation overall reported the following: Clinical and demographic metadata were provided uncurated, with the amount varying by source and participant.

Whole blood was collected in K2EDTA tubes by collaborating institutions according to the institutions' own protocols. For TCRbeta analysis, collaborators shipped samples in one of three forms: frozen whole blood, isolated PBMCs, or DNA extracted from either of those sample types. Trimming removed 5 bases from V and 10 bases from J; the gene matches leave 9 bases unexplained. Per the germline V gene (reference sequence), MNHEY is the CDR1 and SMNVEV is the CDR2. The CDR3 starts with the cysteine, ends with the phenylalanine, and has 14 residues. Only the CDR3 region is kept as DNA, spanning 42 bases read in frame from base 1. The immunoSEQ Assay, a bias-controlled multiplex PCR, was used to amplify TCRbeta CDR3 regions from genomic DNA. The published analysis was carried out like this. Within the assay, amplification of reference gene primers was used to estimate how many nucleated cells each sample contained. To quantify the absolute abundance of each unique TCRbeta CDR3 rearrangement, sequence reads were collapsed and filtered. Productive Simpson clonality was computed per sample as the square root of Simpson's diversity index over productive rearrangements. What TCRdb holds here is the immuneACCESS table cut down to in-frame rearrangements. Part of the clones is not present; checked against another copy, under half of the missing clones reflect an unresolved V gene, and the others are unexplained. The V and J calls and clone size were taken over from that table, and D and trimming were inferred from the DNA. The sample has about 58,000 clones on record, about 88% of them singletons. The ten largest make up roughly 8.3% of the sample.

Sequencing used peripheral blood. This receptor was taken from a woman between 65 and 79 years old with active COVID-19. The sequence links TRBV27 to TRBJ2-1, and 9 bases in between align with TRBD1. In nucleotides, the sequence is TGTGCCAGCAGTCCTCGACAGGGGGTAGGCGAGCAGTTCTTC. It encodes CASSPRQGVGEQFF.